Sequencing of this TCR beta chain was carried out in a study of response to subunit inactivated influenza vaccine. Study-level findings and limits: Every seasonal influenza vaccination brings in few new T cells, the authors suggested.

This clonotype has more than one count but fewer than ten. Its target is unknown. TCRdb reprocessed the RT-PCR reads with MiXCR, giving one entry per CDR3 protein. The table records 700,000 to 800,000 distinct CDR3 sequences, about 18% of them present only once. The origin of this receptor is a man aged 50 to 59 who received an inactivated influenza vaccine. The source material was PBMCs from blood, sampled around 5 days after vaccination.

CDR3 bases: TGTGCCATCAGTGAGGGACGGAGCTACGAGCAGTACTTC. It encodes CAISEGRSYEQYF. J is TRBJ2-7 and V is TRBV10-3; D not resolved. The V end was cut by 2 bases, the J end by 3 bases, with 8 bases between. This CDR3 spans 13 amino acids. The V gene's germline CDR1 is ENHRY and CDR2 SYGVKD.